This T cell receptor beta chain was identified during a study of Graves' ophthalmopathy and Graves' hyperthyroidism. Study information: Peripheral blood sampling occurred at initial diagnosis, before any treatment.

This clonotype occurred many times. RNA transcripts were the template, and TCR beta CDR3 regions were amplified from them. HTBI primers were used in a first-round RT-PCR, which preceded a second-round multiplex PCR. TCRdb redid the calling of the multiplex PCR reads with MiXCR, one entry per CDR3 protein. The sample records some 410,000 distinct CDR3 sequences, 21% being singletons. Trimming removed 4 bases from V and 4 bases from J, with 12 bases in between. CDR1 is SGHRS and CDR2 is YFSETQ in the germline V gene. The CDR3 contains 13 residues. The rearrangement uses TRBV5-1 and TRBJ2-7; tentative D call: TRBD2 (6 bases). The sample taken for sequencing was peripheral blood. The sequence was collected from a woman aged 18-29 years with stable Graves' hyperthyroidism. The CDR3 sequence: CASSRDLDYEQYF. CDR3 DNA: TGCGCCAGCAGCAGGGACTTAGATTACGAGCAGTACTTC.